Shown below are 15 T cell receptor beta chains from a single sample sequenced in a study of T cells in Graves' hyperthyroidism and ophthalmopathy. Amplification yielded TCR beta CDR3 regions, with RNA transcripts as the source. First-round RT-PCR of the TCR CDR3 relied on the HTBI primer set. One entry per CDR3 protein, called by TCRdb with MiXCR from the multiplex PCR reads. The repertoire holds roughly 420,000 distinct CDR3 sequences, with roughly 14% as singletons. The sample comprised blood. Receptor source: a woman aged 18-35 years with Graves' hyperthyroidism.

This chain uses TRBV11-2 with TRBJ2-6; weak D call: TRBD2 (7 bases). V dropped 7 bases and J dropped 4 bases, with 11 bases sitting between them. Germline CDR1 SGHAT, CDR2 FQNNGV. This CDR3 is 14 amino acids long. The CDR3 is CASTRGAGANVLTF. CDR3 nucleotides: TGTGCCAGCACCCGGGGGGCGGGGGCCAACGTCCTGACTTTC.

The chain links TRBV20-1 to TRBJ2-2; D ambiguous. CDR3 length equals 14 residues. The V end was cut by 1 base, the J end by 6 bases, with 12 bases between. Germline V lookup: CDR1 DFQATT, CDR2 SNEGSKA (reference sequence). CDR3 bases: TGCAGTGCTAGAGGCCAGGAGTTGGCCGGGGAGCTGTTTTTT. Its protein product is CSARGQELAGELFF.

This clonotype was detected ten times or more. The rearrangement joins TRBV3-1 to TRBJ2-2; TRBD2 is a possible D gene (5 bases). CDR1 LGHDT and CDR2 YNNKEL come from the germline V gene (reference sequence). Trimming left V 0 bases short and J 6 bases short, with 8 bases between. The CDR3 is 14 residues long. The CDR3, as DNA: TGTGCCAGCAGCCAAGAAGTAGCGTCCGGGGAGCTGTTTTTT. Amino acids: CASSQEVASGELFF.

This clonotype appeared many times. V is TRBV13 and J is TRBJ2-1; the D gene is possibly TRBD2 (5 bases). CDR3 size: 15 residues. The germline V and J ends were trimmed by 0 bases and 4 bases, with 10 bases remaining between them. Germline V CDR1 and CDR2: PRHDT, FYEKMQ (reference sequence). CDR3 in amino acids: CASSLGDGLYNEQFF. The CDR3 DNA sequence: TGTGCCAGCAGCTTAGGGGACGGACTTTACAATGAGCAGTTCTTC.

This clonotype occurred many times. V and J are TRBV6-1 and TRBJ2-3; the D is unclear. The CDR3 spans 13 residues. V lost 0 bases to trimming and J lost 7 bases, with 8 bases between them. Germline CDR1 is MNHNS and CDR2 is SASEGT. In DNA, the CDR3 is TGTGCCAGCAGTGAAGCTCGGGCGCATACGCAGTATTTT. Protein product: CASSEARAHTQYF.

This chain connects TRBV20-1 to TRBJ2-1, with a possible D match to TRBD2 (5 bases). Germline loops: CDR1 DFQATT, CDR2 SNEGSKA (reference sequence). CDR3 length equals 13 residues. The V end was cut by 4 bases, the J end by 3 bases, with 10 bases between. In DNA, the CDR3 is TGCAGTGCTACCGGGATGGGCTACAATGAGCAGTTCTTC. Its protein is CSATGMGYNEQFF.

With respect to this clonotype: This sequence may be a read error, since a much larger clone differs from it by one base. The chain recombines TRBV28 with TRBJ2-7; D perhaps matches TRBD2 (6 bases). CDR3 length equals 12 residues. With 7 bases removed from V and 5 bases from J, the gap between germline ends came to 12 bases. CDR1 and CDR2 from the germline V gene are MDHEN and SYDVKM. Written as DNA, the CDR3 is TGTGCCAGCACCGAAGGAGGGGACGAGCAGTACTTC. It is translated as CASTEGGDEQYF.

Worth noting for this clonotype: Possible read error: a much larger clone is one base away. V and J are TRBV20-1 and TRBJ1-1; D is uncertain. The germline V and J ends were trimmed by 0 bases and 1 base, with 12 bases remaining between them. The CDR3 length is 15 residues. Per the germline V gene, CDR1 is DFQATT and CDR2 is SNEGSKA (reference sequence). CDR3 in DNA: TGCAGTGCTAGAGAGCAGTGTTGGGGGAACACTGAAGCTTTCTTT. Residues: CSAREQCWGNTEAFF.

This clonotype was picked up a small number of times. The CDR3 sequence: CAISDPGIGGYTF. Written as DNA, the CDR3 is TGTGCCATCAGTGACCCAGGGATAGGTGGCTACACCTTC. This chain uses TRBV10-3 with TRBJ1-2; TRBD1 might be the D (5 bases). V was trimmed by 3 bases and J by 7 bases, leaving 12 bases between them. CDR3 size: 13 residues. Germline CDR1 and CDR2: ENHRY and SYGVKD.

This clonotype was observed at least ten times. The chain is built from TRBV7-6 and TRBJ2-2, with D possibly being TRBD1 (5 bases). The CDR3 length is 14 residues. Germline V gene sequence: CDR1 SGHVS, CDR2 FNYEAQ. The ends were cut back, 5 bases at V and 1 base at J, with 8 bases in the middle. Here the CDR3 DNA reads TGTGCCAGCAGCAAGACAGTGAACACCGGGGAGCTGTTTTTT. Encoded protein: CASSKTVNTGELFF.

This clonotype came up a few times. The chain couples TRBV11-2 to TRBJ1-1; 9 nucleotides match TRBD1. The germline gives CDR1 SGHAT, CDR2 FQNNGV. The CDR3 runs 15 residues. The ends lost 0 bases at V and 8 bases at J; junction bases unmatched: 7. In DNA form, the CDR3 reads TGTGCCAGCAGCTTAGACCTTGACAGGGGGAAGGAAGCTTTCTTT. This encodes CASSLDLDRGKEAFF.

This clonotype was seen only a few times. The chain links TRBV20-1 to TRBJ2-2, with a possible D match to TRBD2 (6 bases). Trimming stripped 7 bases from V and 0 bases from J, with 9 bases between. Germline V gives CDR1 DFQATT, CDR2 SNEGSKA (reference sequence). The CDR3 extends over 13 amino acids. CDR3 in amino acids: CSVAVTNTGELFF. Written as DNA, the CDR3 is TGCAGTGTAGCGGTCACGAACACCGGGGAGCTGTTTTTT.

Concerning this clonotype itself: One end of the junction fails to match germline, which may point to a read error. The CDR3, as DNA: TGTGCCAGCAGTTTAATTGGGTCCGGGGAGCTGTCTTTT. Encoded protein: CASSLIGSGELSF. The chain joins TRBV28 to TRBJ2-2; maybe TRBD2 (5 bases). The CDR3 loop spans 13 amino acids. The germline CDR1 and CDR2 sequences are MDHEN and SYDVKM. Looking up the rest from reference TRBV28 and TRBJ2-2 gives the full variable domain: DVKVTQSSRYLVKRTGEKVFLECVQDMDHENMFWYRQDPGLGLRLIYFSYDVKMKEKGDIPEGYSVSREKKERFSLILESASTNQTSMYLCASSLIGSGELSFGEGSRLTVL.

The gene calls are TRBV25-1 and TRBJ2-1, with 11 bases identical to TRBD2. The V and J ends lost 7 bases and 2 bases, in that order; junction bases with no gene match: 1. The CDR3 is made up of 14 amino acids. CDR1 is MGHDK, CDR2 SYGVNS, per germline. The CDR3 sequence: CASNSGGAYNEQFF. As DNA, the CDR3 is TGTGCCAGCAATAGCGGGGGGGCCTACAATGAGCAGTTCTTC.

This clonotype was counted at least ten times. J is TRBJ1-4 and V is TRBV2; D not certain. Germline CDR1 and CDR2: SNHLY and FYNNEI. The CDR3 contains 14 residues. The V and J ends lost 3 bases and 8 bases respectively, with 13 bases between them. The CDR3 DNA follows: TGTGCCAGCAGTGACCAGGTCCTACGAGAAAAACTGTTTTTT. It translates to CASSDQVLREKLFF.